The 20 T cell receptor beta chains reported below all come from one sample, sequenced in a study of T-cell memory formation after mild COVID-19. MiXCR, applied by TCRdb to the 5' RACE reads, yields one record per CDR3 protein. The data show around 47,000 distinct CDR3 sequences, with 8.5% to 10% seen just once and over 9.5% held by the top ten. Sequencing input: PBMCs or a T cell subset sorted from them (not recorded which). The receptors originated from an adult woman who had mild COVID-19 (a few samples of this study predate the infection). Cell type and time point are not known.

The chain links TRBV3-1 to TRBJ1-1, with TRBD1 matching over 7 bases. V shed 2 bases and J 0 bases; nucleotides not matched to a gene: 3. Germline CDR1 reads LGHDT; CDR2 reads YNNKEL (reference sequence). The length of the CDR3 is 15 residues. The CDR3 region has the DNA TGTGCCAGCAGCCAATACAGGGGTTTGAACACTGAAGCTTTCTTT. Protein sequence: CASSQYRGLNTEAFF.

V gene TRBV24-1 combines with J gene TRBJ1-3; the match to TRBD1 covers 7 bases. Germline CDR1 is KGHDR and CDR2 is SFDVKD. This CDR3 is 15 amino acids long. V shed 6 bases and J 2 bases; nucleotides not matched to a gene: 6. In DNA form, the CDR3 reads TGTGCCACCAGTCCTGGACAGGTCCCTGGAAACACCATATATTTT. Protein: CATSPGQVPGNTIYF.

Here the CDR3 reads CATSDPTRPSTDTQYF. DNA for the CDR3: TGTGCCACCAGTGACCCGACTAGGCCGAGCACAGATACGCAGTATTTT. This chain connects TRBV24-1 to TRBJ2-3, with D possibly matching TRBD2 (6 bases). Trimming took off 4 bases at V and 0 bases at J, with 13 bases between the two ends. Germline CDR1 reads KGHDR; CDR2 reads SFDVKD. The CDR3 totals 16 residues.

In this sample, this clonotype turned up many times. The V call is TRBV6-5, the J call TRBJ2-5; the match to TRBD1 covers 8 bases. V dropped 2 bases and J dropped 1; count of bases not matched to a gene: 9. This CDR3 has 17 residues. In germline, CDR1 is MNHEY, CDR2 SVGAGI. The CDR3 here is CASSYEYRDRSQETQYF. For the CDR3, the DNA is TGTGCCAGCAGTTACGAGTACCGGGACAGGAGCCAAGAGACCCAGTACTTC.

This chain joins TRBV5-6 and TRBJ1-4; 8 positions match TRBD1. Unmatched junction bases numbered 15, after V lost 0 bases and J lost 5 bases. The V gene's germline CDR1 is SGHDT and CDR2 YYEEEE. This CDR3 comprises 19 residues. The CDR3 protein is CASSLAPGTGPPGNEKLFF. The DNA of the CDR3 is TGTGCCAGCAGCTTGGCCCCGGGGACAGGTCCTCCAGGGAATGAAAAACTGTTTTTT.

This clonotype has just a few counts. The V and J genes are TRBV4-1 and TRBJ2-7; D unclear. Germline CDR1 MGHRA, CDR2 YSYEKL. V lost 3 bases and J lost 6, with 9 bases in between. The CDR3 spans 12 residues. The CDR3 region is CASSHLRSEQYF. CDR3 DNA: TGCGCCAGCAGCCATCTCCGGTCCGAGCAGTACTTC.

The CDR3 region is CASSGQGRANEQYF. CDR3 bases: TGTGCCAGCAGTGGACAGGGGAGAGCGAACGAGCAGTACTTC. The chain combines TRBV25-1 with TRBJ2-7; 8 nucleotides agree with TRBD1. In germline, CDR1 is MGHDK, CDR2 SYGVNS. This CDR3 is built from 14 residues. With V trimmed by 4 bases and J by 5 bases, 7 bases remained unmatched.

V usage is TRBV6-5 and J usage is TRBJ2-1, with 7 nucleotides matching TRBD1. V lost 6 bases and J lost 0; bases outside the gene matches: 11. Germline CDR1 and CDR2: MNHEY and SVGAGI. This CDR3 contains 17 residues. The chain's CDR3 is CASRRTGRLSSYNEQFF. CDR3 in DNA: TGTGCCAGCAGGAGGACAGGCCGACTGAGCTCCTACAATGAGCAGTTCTTC.

The rearrangement joins TRBV5-1 to TRBJ2-3, with a weak D call TRBD2 (6 bases). Looked up from germline, CDR1 is SGHRS and CDR2 is YFSETQ. This CDR3 is built from 17 residues. Trimming took 0 bases from V and 5 from J, leaving 19 bases between them. CDR3 amino acids: CASSLAPGRGLEDTQYF. CDR3 nucleotide sequence: TGCGCCAGCAGCTTGGCCCCCGGGAGAGGTTTAGAAGATACGCAGTATTTT.

This clonotype was found a few times. The V call is TRBV11-2, the J call TRBJ2-3; 7 bases map to TRBD1. V gave up 5 bases and J gave up 2 bases; unmatched junction bases: 10. Germline CDR1 SGHAT, CDR2 FQNNGV. The CDR3 contains 16 residues. The DNA of the CDR3 is TGTGCCAGCAGCCCTCCGCGGACAGGTGTCACAGATACGCAGTATTTT. It yields the protein CASSPPRTGVTDTQYF.

This clonotype appeared many times. The chain carries TRBV5-1 and TRBJ2-1; 10 positions match TRBD1. CDR1 SGHRS and CDR2 YFSETQ come from the germline V gene. V shed 4 bases and J 4 bases; nucleotides not matched to a gene: 5. The length of the CDR3 is 15 residues. The DNA of the CDR3 is TGCGCCAGCAGCAAGATGGGACAGGGGTACAATGAGCAGTTCTTC. As protein: CASSKMGQGYNEQFF. The entire variable domain, with the rest obtained from reference TRBV5-1 and TRBJ2-1, is as follows: KAGVTQTPRYLIKTRGQQVTLSCSPISGHRSVSWYQQTPGQGLQFLFEYFSETQRNKGNFPGRFSGRQFSNSRSEMNVSTLELGDSALYLCASSKMGQGYNEQFFGPGTRLTVL.

This clonotype was observed many times. The chain links TRBV7-9 to TRBJ2-3, with 7 bases aligning to TRBD2. Trimming took 3 bases from V and 5 from J; bases not matched to a gene: 14. CDR1 is SEHNR and CDR2 is FQNEAQ in the germline V gene (reference sequence). There are 17 residues in the CDR3. The CDR3 region has the DNA TGTGCCAGCAGCTTCCCTTTTGGGAGGGCCCTCGAAGATACGCAGTATTTT. Translating it yields CASSFPFGRALEDTQYF.

By proportion, this clonotype is medium-sized. This chain uses TRBV12-3 or TRBV12-4 with TRBJ2-1; D perhaps matches TRBD1 (6 bases). The CDR3 totals 14 residues. Deletions cut 5 bases from V and 6 bases from J, with 14 bases between. The CDR3, as DNA: TGTGCCAGCAGTCTGGACCAGGGGTTCAATGAGCAGTTCTTC. Amino acids: CASSLDQGFNEQFF.

The gene calls are TRBV5-5 and TRBJ2-2, with D possibly being TRBD2 (6 bases). The CDR3 runs to 17 residues. Germline V gene sequence: CDR1 SGHKS, CDR2 YYEKEE (reference sequence). Trimming left V 2 bases short and J 5 bases short, with 19 bases between. CDR3 loop: CASSFLGGDSETGELFF. Here the CDR3 DNA reads TGTGCCAGCAGCTTCCTCGGCGGGGACTCTGAGACCGGGGAGCTGTTTTTT.

This clonotype was seen repeatedly, ten times or more. The chain combines TRBV20-1 with TRBJ2-7; 13 bases are a match to TRBD2. The CDR3 is 18 amino acids. Germline CDR1 is DFQATT and CDR2 is SNEGSKA (reference sequence). The V gene end was trimmed by 5 bases and the J gene end by 0 bases; junction bases not matched to a gene: 13. CDR3 nucleotide sequence: TGCAGTGCTTTTCGTCCCGGGACTAGCGGGATCCTCTCCTACGAGCAGTACTTC. It is translated as CSAFRPGTSGILSYEQYF.

The sample holds a few counts of this clonotype. The V and J genes are TRBV20-1 and TRBJ1-2, with D unresolved. CDR1 DFQATT and CDR2 SNEGSKA come from the germline V gene (reference sequence). The germline V and J ends were trimmed by 6 bases and 4 bases, with 24 bases remaining between them. This CDR3 is 16 amino acids long. The CDR3 DNA reads as TGCAGTGCCCCCCCCAAAGGGCAGGCCACTACCTATGGCTACACCTTC. Translating gives CSAPPKGQATTYGYTF.

This clonotype was observed many times. The V call is TRBV15, the J call TRBJ2-7, with D perhaps being TRBD1 or TRBD2 (5 bases each). Germline loops: CDR1 LNHNV, CDR2 YYDKDF (reference sequence). V gave up 1 base and J gave up 4 bases, with 14 bases separating them. The CDR3 runs 15 residues. In DNA form, the CDR3 reads TGTGCCACCAGCAGAGTAAGGGACGGCGAGTACGAGCAGTACTTC. It translates to CATSRVRDGEYEQYF.

This clonotype was seen only a few times. The chain combines TRBV4-1 with TRBJ2-5; 7 nucleotides line up with TRBD1. J lost 0 bases, V lost 4 bases, and 8 bases had no gene match. The V gene's germline CDR1 is MGHRA and CDR2 YSYEKL. The CDR3 length is 16 residues. The CDR3 DNA reads as TGCGCCAGCAGCCCGGACAGGAGCCAACACCAAGAGACCCAGTACTTC. This codes for CASSPDRSQHQETQYF.

This clonotype was seen a handful of times. This sequence joins TRBV7-3 and TRBJ2-1, with D perhaps TRBD1 (6 bases). This CDR3 region has 12 residues. V shed 5 bases and J shed 8 bases, with 10 bases lying between them. Germline CDR1 is SGHTA and CDR2 is FQGTGA. The DNA of the CDR3 is TGTGCCAGCAGCCCAGGGGTCGATGAGCAGTTCTTC. Amino acids: CASSPGVDEQFF.

V gene TRBV11-2 combines with J gene TRBJ2-1, with 7 positions matching TRBD1. Germline V gene sequence: CDR1 SGHAT, CDR2 FQNNGV. The CDR3 is made up of 13 amino acids. Germline trimming cut 5 bases from V and 9 bases from J; bases unmatched to any gene: 7. CDR3 nucleotides: TGTGCCAGCAGCCCGACAGGGTGGGTTGAGCAGTTCTTC. Translation: CASSPTGWVEQFF.